Below, 5 T cell receptor beta chains from the same sample are listed, as sequenced in a study of a mutant IDH1 vaccine in newly diagnosed glioma (dated by TCRdb to the early 2020s). Library prep was done by the immunoSEQ multiplex PCR assay. This is the immuneACCESS table as TCRdb keeps it, with only in-frame sequences that have V and J called. A part of the clones is gone; compared with another copy, unresolved V genes explain less than half, and the rest is unexplained. Across this sample there are about 33,000 clones, with about four fifths seen only once. The top ten clones comprise 24% of the sample. These receptors' targets are unknown. The time point tag for this specimen amounts to: week 5, during vaccination. Each vaccine dose, consisting of 300 ug of a 20-mer mutant IDH1 peptide in Montanide, was administered subcutaneously with topical imiquimod. Sequenced material: PBMCs, taken from a glioma patient whose treatment included an IDH1 peptide vaccine. The origin of the receptors is a man aged 25-45 years with glioma.

This clone was recorded once. This rearrangement joins TRBV2 to TRBJ1-2, with D possibly being TRBD1 (6 bases). CDR3 length: 13 amino acids. Trimming pared 4 bases from V and 3 bases from J, leaving 9 bases between. Germline values: CDR1 SNHLY, CDR2 FYNNEI. CDR3 sequence: CASSGSGDYGYTF. As DNA, the CDR3 is TGTGCCAGCAGTGGGTCAGGGGACTATGGCTACACCTTC.

The gene calls are TRBV5-1 and TRBJ1-1; 7 bases are a match to TRBD1. The V gene's germline CDR1 is SGHRS and CDR2 YFSETQ. The CDR3 has 13 residues. Trimming cost V 5 bases and J 5 bases; bases outside gene matches: 6. The CDR3 nucleotides are TGCGCCAGCAGGGACACAGGGGAAACTGAAGCTTTCTTT. It yields the protein CASRDTGETEAFF.

This clone was detected a few times. The gene calls are TRBV7-3 and TRBJ2-1; 14 bases are shared with TRBD2. The CDR3 sequence is 14 residues long. Looked up from germline, CDR1 is SGHTA and CDR2 is FQGTGA. J lost 8 bases, V lost 6 bases, and 3 bases had no gene match. Here the CDR3 DNA reads TGTGCCAGCAGGACTAGCGGGAGGGCCTATGAGCAGTTCTTC. Translation: CASRTSGRAYEQFF.

This clone was counted a few times. The chain uses TRBV30 and TRBJ1-1; D may be TRBD1 (6 bases). V lost 3 bases and J lost 1, with 18 bases in between. This CDR3 comprises 16 residues. Germline V lookup: CDR1 GTSNPN, CDR2 SVGIG (reference sequence). The CDR3 spells CAWRGGGGFKNTEAFF. In DNA form, the CDR3 reads TGTGCCTGGAGAGGCGGGGGCGGTTTCAAGAACACTGAAGCTTTCTTT.

The CDR3 here is CASSHGLAGDIGELFF. The DNA of the CDR3 is TGCGCCAGCAGCCATGGACTAGCGGGGGATATTGGGGAGCTGTTTTTT. The J gene is TRBJ2-2, the V gene TRBV4-1; 13 bases map to TRBD2. V shed 3 bases and J 8 bases; nucleotides not matched to a gene: 6. Germline CDR1 reads MGHRA; CDR2 reads YSYEKL. The CDR3 spans 16 residues.